This TCR beta chain was retrieved from a study of regulatory T cells in long-lasting Graves disease. Researchers made TCR beta libraries by using iRepertoire HTBI primers and running Arm-PCR on CDR3 regions. A single record per CDR3 protein comes from TCRdb applying MiXCR to the multiplex PCR reads. The sample holds approximately 400,000 distinct CDR3 sequences, about 15% seen once. Overall study findings and caveats: Repertoires from persistent disease leaned toward TRBV28, TRBJ1-2 and TRBJ2-5.

The length of the CDR3 is 19 residues. Germline assignment: CDR1 MDHEN and CDR2 SYDVKM. This clonotype was observed a few times. What it recognizes is unknown. One end of the junction varies from germline; a read error may be responsible. The time point was: newly diagnosed GD, antithyroid drugs for less than 3 months. There was RNA extracted from PBMCs, and the TCR library was made from it. The sample also formed part of further work on T cells in Graves' hyperthyroidism and ophthalmopathy. From that study: Used for diagnoses were clinical symptoms, serum thyroxine and TRAb, thyroid ultrasound and orbital computed tomography. Through a model of 13 V-J features, ophthalmopathy was separated from stable hyperthyroidism.

The sequence was obtained from a woman aged 35 to 49 with Graves disease. The sequenced sample was peripheral blood mononuclear cells (PBMCs), obtained at new diagnosis, from a patient treated with antithyroid drugs. The chain recombines TRBV28 with TRBJ2-4, with D possibly called TRBD1 or TRBD2 (5 bases each). The CDR3 region is CASSPRGLKAPLAKNTQYF. The CDR3 nucleotides are TGTGCCAGCAGTCCCCGGGGCCTTAAGGCCCCCTTAGCCAAAAACACTCAGTACTTC. Based on the CDR3 plus reference TRBV28 and TRBJ2-4, the full variable domain is DVKVTQSSRYLVKRTGEKVFLECVQDMDHENMFWYRQDPGLGLRLIYFSYDVKMKEKGDIPEGYSVSREKKERFSLILESASTNQTSMYLCASSPRGLKAPLAKNTQYFGAGTRLSVL.